This TCR beta chain was retrieved from a study of T cells after yellow fever vaccination. Overall study findings and caveats: Of the clonotypes, a small share occurred in both CD4 and CD8 compartments.

The CDR3 has 15 amino acids. V dropped 3 bases and J dropped 0 bases, with 15 bases sitting between them. Germline CDR1 and CDR2: DFQATT and SNEGSKA (reference sequence). Via MiXCR, TCRdb re-called the 5' RACE reads, giving one row per CDR3 protein. The sample lists just under 600,000 distinct CDR3 sequences, approximately 12% seen once, with over 13% in the top ten. This clonotype was detected many times. Its antigen is as yet unknown. The sequencing used PBMCs, collected on the day of the yellow fever booster vaccination. This rearrangement joins TRBV20-1 to TRBJ2-7; D not certain. The source of this sequence is a man aged 30-40 years who received the YFV17D yellow fever vaccine. CDR3 amino acids: CSARESSGNSYEQYF. The CDR3 DNA is TGCAGTGCTAGGGAGTCTTCCGGAAACTCCTACGAGCAGTACTTC.